This entry lists 26 T cell receptor beta chains sequenced from one sample in a study of lymphopenia after photon versus proton radiotherapy. Sequencing was performed with immunoSEQ multiplex PCR; in TCRdb, only in-frame clones are kept and a portion is missing. The sample records 75,000 or so clones, 65% to 85% being singletons. This specimen was peripheral blood, taken from a patient treated with proton-based radiotherapy. These receptors were obtained from a man between 60 and 75 years old with pancreatic cancer.

The CDR3 bases are TGCAGCGTCCGGGACAGGGGGCGGAACACCGGGGAGCTGTTTTTT. Encoded protein: CSVRDRGRNTGELFF. The chain combines TRBV29-1 with TRBJ2-2; TRBD1 aligns across 12 bases. CDR3 length equals 15 residues. J gave up 1 base and V 6 bases, and 3 bases lay outside the gene matches. Germline V gene lookup returns CDR1 SQVTM and CDR2 ANQGSEA.

The V gene is TRBV28, the J gene TRBJ1-3; TRBD1 might be the D (5 bases). Germline V gene lookup returns CDR1 MDHEN and CDR2 SYDVKM. This CDR3 spans 16 amino acids. Trimming removed 6 bases at V and 0 bases at J, with 15 bases between. The CDR3 spells CASRREGLYSGNTIYF. CDR3 bases: TGTGCCAGCAGGCGAGAGGGGTTATACTCTGGAAACACCATATATTTT. The entire variable domain, with the rest obtained from reference TRBV28 and TRBJ1-3, is as follows: DVKVTQSSRYLVKRTGEKVFLECVQDMDHENMFWYRQDPGLGLRLIYFSYDVKMKEKGDIPEGYSVSREKKERFSLILESASTNQTSMYLCASRREGLYSGNTIYFGEGSWLTVV.

The V call is TRBV7-2, the J call TRBJ2-7, with D perhaps matching TRBD1 (5 bases). V was cut by 0 bases and J by 4 bases, with 13 bases left in between. CDR3 size: 15 residues. Germline-derived CDR1 and CDR2 are SGHTA and FQGNSA. DNA of the CDR3: TGTGCCAGCAGCTTAGCGAGTCAGGGTGCGTACGAGCAGTACTTC. It specifies CASSLASQGAYEQYF.

The V call is TRBV10-1, the J call TRBJ2-1; D is uncertain. Germline V CDR1 and CDR2: WNHNN, SYGVQD (reference sequence). V was shortened by 7 bases and J by 2 bases, with 15 bases between the two germline ends. The CDR3 consists of 15 residues. As DNA, the CDR3 is TGCGCCAGCAATGCCGCCTGGCCTACCTACAATGAGCAGTTCTTC. Residues: CASNAAWPTYNEQFF.

This clone was picked up one time. The J gene is TRBJ2-5, the V gene TRBV4-3, with D perhaps TRBD1 or TRBD2 (5 bases each). The CDR3 is 16 amino acids. CDR1 is LGHNA, CDR2 YSLEER, per germline. V lost 1 base, J lost 4 bases, and 16 bases lay in between. Here the CDR3 DNA reads TGCGCCAGCAGCCAAGGGGCTACAGGAGGAATAGAGACCCAGTACTTC. As protein: CASSQGATGGIETQYF.

The gene calls are TRBV10-3 and TRBJ2-7; D is ambiguous. The V and J ends lost 3 bases and 0 bases respectively, with 6 bases between them. Germline values: CDR1 ENHRY, CDR2 SYGVKD. The CDR3 runs 13 residues. The CDR3 region has the DNA TGTGCCATCAGTGAATACAGCTCCTACGAGCAGTACTTC. This codes for CAISEYSSYEQYF.

This chain's CDR3 is CASAQGSPGELFF. The CDR3 nucleotides read TGTGCCAGCGCACAGGGCTCCCCCGGGGAGCTGTTTTTT. This chain uses TRBV6-1 with TRBJ2-2, with TRBD1 as a possible D gene (6 bases). In germline, CDR1 is MNHNS, CDR2 SASEGT. Trimming cost V 8 bases and J 6 bases, with 13 bases left between them. The CDR3 extends over 13 amino acids.

For the CDR3, the DNA is TGTGCCAGCAGCCCGCTGGAGGGAGATACGCAGTATTTT. This codes for CASSPLEGDTQYF. The chain employs TRBV6-1 and TRBJ2-3, with D perhaps TRBD2 (6 bases). Trimming stripped 6 bases from V and 5 bases from J, with 12 bases between. Germline lookup yields CDR1 MNHNS and CDR2 SASEGT. This CDR3 region has 13 residues.

The chain joins TRBV13 to TRBJ2-5; 13 nucleotides match TRBD2. The CDR3 is 14 residues long. CDR1 is PRHDT, CDR2 FYEKMQ, per germline (reference sequence). CDR3 nucleotide sequence: TGTGCTACAACGGGACTAGCGGGACAAGAGACCCAGTACTTC. Protein sequence: CATTGLAGQETQYF.

The V gene is TRBV5-1, the J gene TRBJ2-3; D could derive from TRBD1 or TRBD2 (5 bases each). Germline CDR1 and CDR2: SGHRS and YFSETQ. Between the trimmed V and J ends, which lost 0 bases and 0 bases, there was a span of 8 bases. The CDR3 consists of 15 residues. CDR3 DNA sequence: TGCGCCAGCAGCTTGGGGGGCGGGAGCACAGATACGCAGTATTTT. Translation: CASSLGGGSTDTQYF.

As DNA, the CDR3 is TGTGCCAGCAGCTTTAGTGCCCCGGGGGCAGGGAATGAGCAGTTCTTC. Its protein product is CASSFSAPGAGNEQFF. The chain has TRBV11-2 and TRBJ2-1; D may correspond to TRBD1 or TRBD2 (6 bases each). V was pared by 3 bases and J by 7 bases, with 19 bases between. Germline CDR1 SGHAT, CDR2 FQNNGV. This CDR3 contains 16 residues.

This clone was seen a single time. The sample holds other DNA sequences that translate to the same CDR3. This rearrangement joins TRBV5-5 to TRBJ2-1; D uncertain. CDR3 length equals 11 residues. Per the germline V gene, CDR1 is SGHKS and CDR2 is YYEKEE (reference sequence). The germline V and J ends were trimmed by 0 bases and 9 bases, with 4 bases remaining between them. The CDR3 protein is CASSLGPEQFF. CDR3 nucleotides: TGTGCCAGCAGCTTGGGCCCTGAGCAGTTCTTC.

With respect to this clone: The sample contains more than one DNA sequence encoding this CDR3. The V gene is TRBV5-1, the J gene TRBJ1-2; TRBD1 matches at 11 bases. This CDR3 contains 15 residues. Germline V gives CDR1 SGHRS, CDR2 YFSETQ. V shed 0 bases, J shed 7 bases, and the junction held 5 bases outside the gene matches. The CDR3 reads CASSLAGTGGGGYTF. CDR3 DNA: TGCGCCAGCAGCTTGGCCGGGACAGGGGGGGGTGGCTACACCTTC.

The chain combines TRBV25-1 with TRBJ1-1, with D uncertain. Looked up from germline, CDR1 is MGHDK and CDR2 is SYGVNS. Trimming removed 5 bases from V and 1 base from J, with 8 bases in between. The CDR3 totals 13 residues. CDR3 bases: TGTGCCAGCAGTAACAACGGGAACACTGAAGCTTTCTTT. It specifies CASSNNGNTEAFF.

V and J are TRBV14 and TRBJ2-1; D not certain. Germline V gives CDR1 SGHDN, CDR2 FVKESK. This CDR3 spans 12 amino acids. Trimming cost V 9 bases and J 12 bases, with 18 bases left between them. The CDR3 DNA sequence: TGTGCCAGTCAAAAAGGTGTTATGGCGCAGTTCTTC. This translates into CASQKGVMAQFF.

The chain uses TRBV5-1 and TRBJ2-5; no definite D call. V was clipped by 5 bases and J by 2 bases, with 13 bases between them. The germline V gene encodes CDR1 SGHRS and CDR2 YFSETQ. The CDR3 contains 14 residues. The CDR3 DNA is TGCGCCAGCAGGAGCTCGGCGGCACAAGAGACCCAGTACTTC. Its protein product is CASRSSAAQETQYF.

The chain is built from TRBV5-5 and TRBJ2-7; 12 positions match TRBD2. Looked up from germline, CDR1 is SGHKS and CDR2 is YYEKEE (reference sequence). This CDR3 comprises 15 residues. Trimming took 0 bases from V and 4 from J; bases not matched to a gene: 2. In nucleotides, the CDR3 is TGTGCCAGCAGCTTGGGGACTAGCGGGATTTACGAGCAGTACTTC. Translating it yields CASSLGTSGIYEQYF.

The chain employs TRBV19 and TRBJ2-1, with TRBD2 matching over 10 bases. Germline values: CDR1 LNHDA, CDR2 SQIVND (reference sequence). The V and J ends lost 4 bases and 8 bases, in that order; junction bases with no gene match: 11. The CDR3 runs to 16 residues. The CDR3 DNA is TGTGCCAGTAGTACTCCGGGACTAGCGTCATCGGATGAGCAGTTCTTC. The encoded protein is CASSTPGLASSDEQFF.

The chain combines TRBV7-8 with TRBJ1-5; 10 positions match TRBD1. Per the germline V gene, CDR1 is SGHVS and CDR2 is FQNEAQ. The CDR3 is 15 residues long. With 4 bases clipped from V and 7 bases from J, the junction kept 7 bases outside the gene matches. CDR3 amino acids: CASSYWTGGDQPQHF. The CDR3 DNA reads as TGTGCCAGCAGCTATTGGACAGGGGGGGACCAGCCCCAGCATTTT.

The rearrangement joins TRBV7-2 to TRBJ2-5; D gene uncertain. Trimming removed 1 base from V and 4 bases from J, with 13 bases in between. CDR3 size: 15 residues. The germline V gene encodes CDR1 SGHTA and CDR2 FQGNSA. Here the CDR3 DNA reads TGTGCCAGCAGCTTAGGACGGATCGAAGGAGAGACCCAGTACTTC. Residues: CASSLGRIEGETQYF. Based on the CDR3 plus reference TRBV7-2 and TRBJ2-5, the full variable domain is GAGVSQSPSNKVTEKGKDVELRCDPISGHTALYWYRQSLGQGLEFLIYFQGNSAPDKSGLPSDRFSAERTGGSVSTLTIQRTQQEDSAVYLCASSLGRIEGETQYFGPGTRLLVL.

V gene TRBV28 combines with J gene TRBJ2-3; D ambiguous. Trimming pared 1 base from V and 6 bases from J, leaving 8 bases between. CDR1 is MDHEN and CDR2 is SYDVKM in the germline V gene. The length of the CDR3 is 13 residues. CDR3 sequence: CASSLYQFDTQYF. The CDR3, as DNA: TGTGCCAGCAGTTTATATCAGTTCGATACGCAGTATTTT.

The J gene is TRBJ2-3, the V gene TRBV2; D ambiguous. This CDR3 is built from 17 residues. Germline-derived CDR1 and CDR2 are SNHLY and FYNNEI. V was cut by 1 base and J by 4 bases, with 18 bases left in between. This CDR3 is CASSEGRSRDVADTQYF. DNA for the CDR3: TGTGCCAGCAGTGAAGGGAGATCCCGCGACGTAGCAGATACGCAGTATTTT. The whole variable domain, remainder taken from reference TRBV2 and TRBJ2-3, is EPEVTQTPSHQVTQMGQEVILRCVPISNHLYFYWYRQILGQKVEFLVSFYNNEISEKSEIFDDQFSVERPDGSNFTLKIRSTKLEDSAMYFCASSEGRSRDVADTQYFGPGTRLTVL.

The chain uses TRBV18 and TRBJ2-1, with D possibly matching TRBD1 (6 bases). Per germline, CDR1 KGHSH and CDR2 LQKENI. The CDR3 sequence is 15 residues long. Trimming cost V 3 bases and J 8 bases, with 17 bases left between them. This CDR3 reads CASSPLRTALDEQFF. CDR3 nucleotide sequence: TGTGCCAGCTCACCCTTAAGGACAGCATTGGATGAGCAGTTCTTC.

V gene TRBV4-3 combines with J gene TRBJ2-3; D is ambiguous. This CDR3 region has 16 residues. Germline-derived CDR1 and CDR2 are LGHNA and YSLEER. V was shortened by 0 bases and J by 0 bases, with 10 bases between the two germline ends. The chain's CDR3 is CASSQEAASSTDTQYF. DNA for the CDR3: TGCGCCAGCAGCCAAGAGGCGGCGTCGAGCACAGATACGCAGTATTTT.

The chain has TRBV18 and TRBJ2-7; 12 bases are a match to TRBD2. CDR1 KGHSH and CDR2 LQKENI come from the germline V gene. This CDR3 has 17 residues. J lost 0 bases, V lost 5 bases, and 8 bases had no gene match. The CDR3 DNA sequence: TGTGCCAGCTCATCGCGGACTAGCGGGGCAAGCTCCTACGAGCAGTACTTC. Its protein is CASSSRTSGASSYEQYF.

The CDR3 DNA reads TGTGCCAGTACATCCCAGGCAGGGGGCACCGAGCAGTACTTC. This encodes CASTSQAGGTEQYF. The V and J genes are TRBV19 and TRBJ2-7; 8 bases match TRBD1. J gave up 6 bases and V 7 bases, and 11 bases lay outside the gene matches. CDR1 is LNHDA, CDR2 SQIVND, per germline (reference sequence). This CDR3 is 14 amino acids long.